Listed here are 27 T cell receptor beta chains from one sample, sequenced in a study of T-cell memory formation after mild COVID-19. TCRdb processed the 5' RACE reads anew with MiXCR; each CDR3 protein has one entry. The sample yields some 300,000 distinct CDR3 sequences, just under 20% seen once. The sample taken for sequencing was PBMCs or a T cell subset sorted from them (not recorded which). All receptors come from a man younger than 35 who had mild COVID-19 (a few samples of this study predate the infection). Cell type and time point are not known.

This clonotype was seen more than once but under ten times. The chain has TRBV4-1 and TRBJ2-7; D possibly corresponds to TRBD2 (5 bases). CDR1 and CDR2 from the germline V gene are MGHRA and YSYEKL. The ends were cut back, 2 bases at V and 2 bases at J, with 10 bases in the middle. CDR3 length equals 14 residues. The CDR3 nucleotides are TGCGCCAGCAGCCAACCAAGGACTCCCTACGAGCAGTACTTC. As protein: CASSQPRTPYEQYF.

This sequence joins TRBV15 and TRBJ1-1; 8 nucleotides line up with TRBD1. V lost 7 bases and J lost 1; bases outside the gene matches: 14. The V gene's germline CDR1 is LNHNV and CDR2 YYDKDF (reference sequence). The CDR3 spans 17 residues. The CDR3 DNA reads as TGTGCCACCAACGGGTTAGGGCAGGGGGCGAAGAACACTGAAGCTTTCTTT. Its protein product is CATNGLGQGAKNTEAFF.

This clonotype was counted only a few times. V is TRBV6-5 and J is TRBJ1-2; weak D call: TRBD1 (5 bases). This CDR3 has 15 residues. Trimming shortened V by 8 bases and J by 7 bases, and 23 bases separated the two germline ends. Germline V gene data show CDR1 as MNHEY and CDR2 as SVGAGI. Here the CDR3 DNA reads TGTGCCAGCTGTAGTTCGGGAGAGGGGCACATTGGCTACACCTTC. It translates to CASCSSGEGHIGYTF.

The CDR3 region has the DNA TGCAGCACCGTACAGGGTTCGAACACTGAAGCTTTCTTT. As protein: CSTVQGSNTEAFF. This sequence joins TRBV29-1 and TRBJ1-1; maybe TRBD1 (6 bases). Germline CDR1 is SQVTM and CDR2 is ANQGSEA. The germline V and J ends were trimmed by 8 bases and 1 base, with 14 bases remaining between them. CDR3 length: 13 residues.

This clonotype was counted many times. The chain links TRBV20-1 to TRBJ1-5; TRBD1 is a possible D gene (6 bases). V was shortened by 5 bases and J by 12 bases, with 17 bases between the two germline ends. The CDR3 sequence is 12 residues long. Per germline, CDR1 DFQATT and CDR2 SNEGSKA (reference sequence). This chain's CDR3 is CSASAGVRNQHF. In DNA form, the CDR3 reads TGCAGTGCTTCCGCAGGGGTGAGAAACCAGCATTTT.

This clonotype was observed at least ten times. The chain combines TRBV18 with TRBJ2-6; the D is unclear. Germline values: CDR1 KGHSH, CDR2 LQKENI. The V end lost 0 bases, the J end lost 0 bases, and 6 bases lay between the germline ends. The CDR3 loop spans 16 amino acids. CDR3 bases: TGTGCCAGCTCACCACCGAGGAGCTCTGGGGCCAACGTCCTGACTTTC. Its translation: CASSPPRSSGANVLTF.

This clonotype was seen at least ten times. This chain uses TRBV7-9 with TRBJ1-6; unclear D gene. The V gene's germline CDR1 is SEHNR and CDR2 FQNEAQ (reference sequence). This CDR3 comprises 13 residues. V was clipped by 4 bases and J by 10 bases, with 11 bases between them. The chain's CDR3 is CASSSWTGSPLHF. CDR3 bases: TGTGCCAGCAGCTCCTGGACCGGGTCACCCCTCCACTTT.

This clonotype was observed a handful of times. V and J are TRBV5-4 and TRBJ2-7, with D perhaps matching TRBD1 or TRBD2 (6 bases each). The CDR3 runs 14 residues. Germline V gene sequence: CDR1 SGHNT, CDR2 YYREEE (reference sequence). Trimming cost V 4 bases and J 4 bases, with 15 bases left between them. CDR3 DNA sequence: TGTGCCAGCAGCGCGGGGCAGGGGAGGTACGAGCAGTACGTC. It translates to CASSAGQGRYEQYV.

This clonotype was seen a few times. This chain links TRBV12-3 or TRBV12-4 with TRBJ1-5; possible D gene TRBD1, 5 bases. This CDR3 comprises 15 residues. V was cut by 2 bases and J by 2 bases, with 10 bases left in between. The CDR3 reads CASSLWGIGNQPQHF. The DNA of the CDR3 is TGTGCCAGCAGTTTATGGGGGATCGGCAATCAGCCCCAGCATTTT.

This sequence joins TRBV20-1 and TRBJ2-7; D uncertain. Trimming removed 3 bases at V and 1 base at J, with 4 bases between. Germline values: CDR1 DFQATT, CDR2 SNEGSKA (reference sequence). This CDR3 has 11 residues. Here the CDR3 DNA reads TGCAGTGCTAGTGGTTCCTACGAGCAGTACTTC. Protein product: CSASGSYEQYF.

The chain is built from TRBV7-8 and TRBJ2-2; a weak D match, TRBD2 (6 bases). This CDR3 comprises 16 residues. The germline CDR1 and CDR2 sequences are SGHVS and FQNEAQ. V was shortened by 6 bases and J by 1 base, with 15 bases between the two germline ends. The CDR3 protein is CASRPLRAGNTGELFF. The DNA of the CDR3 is TGTGCCAGCAGACCCTTGCGAGCGGGGAACACCGGGGAGCTGTTTTTT.

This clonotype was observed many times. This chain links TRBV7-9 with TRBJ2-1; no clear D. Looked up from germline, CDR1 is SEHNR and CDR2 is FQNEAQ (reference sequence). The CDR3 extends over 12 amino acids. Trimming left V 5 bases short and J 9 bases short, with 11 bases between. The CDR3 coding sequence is TGTGCCAGCAGCCCCGGATTGGTTGAGCAGTTCTTC. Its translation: CASSPGLVEQFF. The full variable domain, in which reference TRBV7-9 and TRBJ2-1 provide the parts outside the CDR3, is DTGVSQNPRHKITKRGQNVTFRCDPISEHNRLYWYRQTLGQGPEFLTYFQNEAQLEKSRLLSDRFSAERPKGSFSTLEIQRTEQGDSAMYLCASSPGLVEQFFGPGTRLTVL.

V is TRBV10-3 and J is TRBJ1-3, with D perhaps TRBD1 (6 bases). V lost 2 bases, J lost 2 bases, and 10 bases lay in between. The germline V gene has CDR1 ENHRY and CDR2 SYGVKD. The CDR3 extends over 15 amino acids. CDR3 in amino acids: CAISEQGGTGNTIYF. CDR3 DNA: TGTGCCATCAGTGAGCAAGGGGGGACTGGAAACACCATATATTTT.

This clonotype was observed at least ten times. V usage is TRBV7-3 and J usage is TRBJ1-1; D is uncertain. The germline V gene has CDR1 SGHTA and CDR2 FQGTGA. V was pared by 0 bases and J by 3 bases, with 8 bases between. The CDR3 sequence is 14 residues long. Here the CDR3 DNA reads TGTGCCAGCAGCTTAACGGGTCGGGACACTGAAGCTTTCTTT. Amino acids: CASSLTGRDTEAFF.

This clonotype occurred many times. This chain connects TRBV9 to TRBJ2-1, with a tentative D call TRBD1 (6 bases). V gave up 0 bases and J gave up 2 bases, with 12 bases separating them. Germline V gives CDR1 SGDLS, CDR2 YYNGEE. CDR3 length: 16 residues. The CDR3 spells CASSVVTGSTYNEQFF. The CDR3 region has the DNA TGTGCCAGCAGCGTAGTTACAGGGTCGACCTACAATGAGCAGTTCTTC.

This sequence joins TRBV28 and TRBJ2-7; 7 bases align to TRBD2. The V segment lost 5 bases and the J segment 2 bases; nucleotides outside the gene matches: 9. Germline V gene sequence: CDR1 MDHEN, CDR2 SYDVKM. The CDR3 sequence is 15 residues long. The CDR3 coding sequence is TGTGCCAGCAGTCTGCGGGGGAAATTAACCTACGAGCAGTACGTC. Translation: CASSLRGKLTYEQYV.

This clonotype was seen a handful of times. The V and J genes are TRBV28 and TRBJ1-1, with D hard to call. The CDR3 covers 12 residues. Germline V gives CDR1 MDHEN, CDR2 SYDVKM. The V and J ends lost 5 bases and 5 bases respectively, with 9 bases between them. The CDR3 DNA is TGTGCCAGCAGTCTCACAAGGACTGAAGCTTTCTTT. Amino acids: CASSLTRTEAFF. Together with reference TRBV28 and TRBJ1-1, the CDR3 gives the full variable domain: DVKVTQSSRYLVKRTGEKVFLECVQDMDHENMFWYRQDPGLGLRLIYFSYDVKMKEKGDIPEGYSVSREKKERFSLILESASTNQTSMYLCASSLTRTEAFFGQGTRLTVV.

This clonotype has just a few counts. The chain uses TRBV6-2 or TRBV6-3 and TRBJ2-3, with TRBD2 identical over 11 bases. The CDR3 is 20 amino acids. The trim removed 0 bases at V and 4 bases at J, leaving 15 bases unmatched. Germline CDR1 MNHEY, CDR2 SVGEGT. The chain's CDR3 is CASSYSIAAGASGGPDTQYF. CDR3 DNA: TGTGCCAGCAGTTACTCGATTGCAGCTGGGGCTAGCGGGGGGCCAGATACGCAGTATTTT.

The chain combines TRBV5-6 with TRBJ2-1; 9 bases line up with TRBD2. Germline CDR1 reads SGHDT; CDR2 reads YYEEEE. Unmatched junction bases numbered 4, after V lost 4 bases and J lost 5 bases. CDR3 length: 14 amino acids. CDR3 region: CASSGRLADNEQFF. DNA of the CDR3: TGTGCCAGCAGCGGCCGACTAGCGGACAATGAGCAGTTCTTC. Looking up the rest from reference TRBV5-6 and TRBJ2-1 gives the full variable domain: DAGVTQSPTHLIKTRGQQVTLRCSPKSGHDTVSWYQQALGQGPQFIFQYYEEEERQRGNFPDRFSGHQFPNYSSELNVNALLLGDSALYLCASSGRLADNEQFFGPGTRLTVL.

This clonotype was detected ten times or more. CDR3 region: CSASGTGWSTAGYTF. Here the CDR3 DNA reads TGCAGTGCGAGCGGGACAGGCTGGAGTACGGCTGGCTACACCTTC. The V and J genes are TRBV20-1 and TRBJ1-2; TRBD1 matches 8 bases. The CDR3 runs to 15 residues. CDR1 and CDR2 from the germline V gene are DFQATT and SNEGSKA (reference sequence). Losses at the gene ends were 6 bases for V and 7 bases for J; bases not matched to a gene: 16.

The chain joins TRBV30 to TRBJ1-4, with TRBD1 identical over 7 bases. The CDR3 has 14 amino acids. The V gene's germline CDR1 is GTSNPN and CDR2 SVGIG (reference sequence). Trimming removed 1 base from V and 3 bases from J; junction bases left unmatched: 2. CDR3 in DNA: TGTGCCTGGAGTGACGGGACAGCTAATGAAAAACTGTTTTTT. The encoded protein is CAWSDGTANEKLFF.

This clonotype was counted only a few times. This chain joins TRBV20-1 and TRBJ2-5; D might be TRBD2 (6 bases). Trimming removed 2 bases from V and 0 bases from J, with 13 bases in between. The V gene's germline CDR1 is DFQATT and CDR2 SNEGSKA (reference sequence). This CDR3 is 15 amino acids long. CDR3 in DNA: TGCAGTGCTAGACGGGGCGGGGCCTACCAAGAGACCCAGTACTTC. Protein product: CSARRGGAYQETQYF.

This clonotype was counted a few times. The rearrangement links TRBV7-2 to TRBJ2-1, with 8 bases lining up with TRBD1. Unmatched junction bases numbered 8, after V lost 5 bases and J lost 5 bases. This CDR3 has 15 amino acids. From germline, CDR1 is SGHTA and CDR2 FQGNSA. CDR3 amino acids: CASSRDRGGHNEQFF. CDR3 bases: TGTGCCAGCAGCCGAGACAGGGGTGGGCACAATGAGCAGTTCTTC.

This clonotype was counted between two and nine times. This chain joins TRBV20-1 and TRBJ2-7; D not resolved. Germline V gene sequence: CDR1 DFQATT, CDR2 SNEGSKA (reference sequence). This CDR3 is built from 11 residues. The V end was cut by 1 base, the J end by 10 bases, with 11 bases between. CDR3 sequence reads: CSARVTGDQYV. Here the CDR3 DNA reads TGCAGTGCTAGAGTTACCGGAGATCAGTACGTC.

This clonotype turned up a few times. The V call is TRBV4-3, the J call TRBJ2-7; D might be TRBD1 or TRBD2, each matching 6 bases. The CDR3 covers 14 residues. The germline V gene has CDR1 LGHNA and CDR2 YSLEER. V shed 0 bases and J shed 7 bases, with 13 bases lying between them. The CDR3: CASSQDTGAREQYF. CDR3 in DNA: TGCGCCAGCAGCCAAGATACGGGGGCACGAGAGCAGTACTTC.

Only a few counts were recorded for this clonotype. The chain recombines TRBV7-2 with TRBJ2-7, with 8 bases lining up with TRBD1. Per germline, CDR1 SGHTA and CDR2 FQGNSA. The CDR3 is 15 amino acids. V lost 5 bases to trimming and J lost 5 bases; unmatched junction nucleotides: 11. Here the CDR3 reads CASSPGGAGRNEQYF. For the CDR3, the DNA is TGTGCCAGCAGCCCAGGGGGCGCGGGGAGGAACGAGCAGTACTTC.

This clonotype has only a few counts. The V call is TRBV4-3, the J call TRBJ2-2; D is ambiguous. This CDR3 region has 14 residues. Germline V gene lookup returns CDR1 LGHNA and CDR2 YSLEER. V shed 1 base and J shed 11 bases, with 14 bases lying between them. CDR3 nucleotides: TGCGCCAGCAGCCAAGTTAGTGGGCAGGCAGAGCTGTTTTTT. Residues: CASSQVSGQAELFF.